This T cell receptor (beta chain) comes out of a study of cytotoxic CD8 clonotypes in ibrutinib-treated CLL. Across the study: Of a cohort that held some 12 relapsed/refractory and around 14 treatment-naive patients, 17 to 18 were IGHV unmutated. The authors obtained response samples at a median of around 11 months of treatment, range 6 to 36.

Libraries were prepared by immunoSEQ multiplex PCR; TCRdb keeps only in-frame clonotypes and omits some of them. The sample lists 45,000 or so clones; roughly two thirds were seen once. Germline V gives CDR1 SGHTA, CDR2 FQGNSA. This CDR3 comprises 13 residues. Trimming removed 2 bases at V and 3 bases at J, with 8 bases between. Study-wide results and limits: Patients with sustained remission and those progressing were sampled at differing times.

Comment on this clone: What it recognizes is unknown.

The sequence was obtained from a human donor with chronic lymphocytic leukemia. V gene TRBV7-2 combines with J gene TRBJ2-7, with D tentatively TRBD1 (5 bases). Source: PBMCs, taken after 12 months of ibrutinib treatment. The CDR3 region is CASSLQGYYEQYF. The CDR3 DNA reads as TGTGCCAGCAGCTTACAGGGATACTACGAGCAGTACTTC.